This passage covers 25 T cell receptor beta chains from one sample sequenced in a study of read filtering for tumor transcriptome and immune sequencing. Molecular barcoded adaptors covering alpha/delta and beta/gamma chains were used on approximately 400 ng RNA. TCRdb redid the calling of the reads with MiXCR, one entry per CDR3 protein. The data show nearly 60,000 distinct CDR3 sequences, over 9% seen once. Material for sequencing was a population of CD138-negative cells sorted from bone marrow. The receptor set was obtained from a donor aged 40 or over with multiple myeloma.

This clonotype was detected many times. The chain is built from TRBV5-1 and TRBJ2-3; the match to TRBD2 covers 8 bases. The CDR3 is made up of 16 amino acids. Unmatched junction bases numbered 8, after V lost 2 bases and J lost 3 bases. Germline V CDR1 and CDR2: SGHRS, YFSETQ. The CDR3 region has the DNA TGCGCCAGCAGCTTTAGCGGGGCGTGGAAGACAGATACGCAGTATTTT. It encodes CASSFSGAWKTDTQYF.

This clonotype was observed at least ten times. The chain joins TRBV10-2 to TRBJ1-6, with D possibly TRBD1 on 6 matching bases. The germline gives CDR1 WSHSY, CDR2 SAAADI. V dropped 6 bases and J dropped 1 base, with 10 bases sitting between them. This CDR3 has 15 amino acids. CDR3 region: CASREGGSYNSPLHF. CDR3 DNA: TGCGCCAGCAGGGAAGGGGGATCCTATAATTCACCCCTCCACTTT.

This clonotype appeared a few times. The chain joins TRBV20-1 to TRBJ2-3, with 13 bases aligning to TRBD2. Trimming took 5 bases from V and 2 from J; bases not matched to a gene: 4. This CDR3 has 15 residues. Germline CDR1 and CDR2: DFQATT and SNEGSKA (reference sequence). The CDR3 region has the DNA TGCAGTGCTTCCGGGACTAGCGGGGACACAGATACGCAGTATTTT. Amino acid sequence: CSASGTSGDTDTQYF.

In its sample, this clonotype was seen many times. This chain connects TRBV12-3 or TRBV12-4 to TRBJ1-1; TRBD1 might be the D (5 bases). This CDR3 region has 16 residues. Deletions cut 5 bases from V and 3 bases from J, with 19 bases between. CDR3 sequence: CASSSRGPIGDTEAFF. The CDR3 DNA is TGTGCCAGCAGTAGCCGGGGCCCCATAGGGGACACTGAAGCTTTCTTT.

Worth noting for this clonotype: With a much larger clone just one base away, this may be a read error. The CDR3 ends on some other residue instead of the conserved phenylalanine or tryptophan, so this is likely a read error. The rearrangement uses TRBV29-1 and TRBJ2-3, with D perhaps assigned TRBD1 or TRBD2 (5 bases each). The CDR3 extends over 15 amino acids. Germline V lookup: CDR1 SQVTM, CDR2 ANQGSEA. V lost 0 bases and J lost 2, with 12 bases in between. In nucleotides, the CDR3 is TGCAGCGTTGAAGACAGGGACGGGGCCACAGATACGCAGTATCTT. Translation gives CSVEDRDGATDTQYL.

Points on this clonotype: This clone may be a read error of a much larger clone one base away. The chain joins TRBV6-1 to TRBJ1-2; D unresolved. Germline V lookup: CDR1 MNHNS, CDR2 SASEGT. The CDR3 runs 13 residues. Trimming pared 1 base from V and 3 bases from J, leaving 6 bases between. CDR3 nucleotide sequence: TGTGCCAGCAGTGAAGTTGGGCACTATGGCTACACCTTC. Encoded protein: CASSEVGHYGYTF.

CDR3 sequence reads: CSVESGNVYEQYF. The CDR3 nucleotides read TGCAGCGTTGAATCCGGGAACGTCTACGAGCAGTACTTC. The chain has TRBV29-1 and TRBJ2-7; TRBD2 is a possible D gene (5 bases). Trimming removed 2 bases at V and 3 bases at J, with 11 bases between. The CDR3 contains 13 residues. Germline loops: CDR1 SQVTM, CDR2 ANQGSEA.

This clonotype was recorded many times. V usage is TRBV6-6 and J usage is TRBJ2-7, with D maybe TRBD1 (6 bases). This CDR3 is built from 12 residues. Trimming took off 6 bases at V and 7 bases at J, with 13 bases between the two ends. Germline lookup yields CDR1 MNHNY and CDR2 SVGAGI (reference sequence). DNA of the CDR3: TGTGCCAGCAGCAGGGGTCTAGAGGAGCAGTACTTC. This encodes CASSRGLEEQYF.

The sample holds a few counts of this clonotype. This chain uses TRBV4-1 with TRBJ2-5; 12 bases fit TRBD2. The CDR3 covers 16 residues. V lost 4 bases and J lost 5; bases outside the gene matches: 8. Germline V gene data show CDR1 as MGHRA and CDR2 as YSYEKL. The CDR3 sequence: CASSRRLAGVDETQYF. CDR3 coding DNA: TGCGCCAGCAGCCGCCGACTAGCGGGGGTTGACGAGACCCAGTACTTC.

This clonotype has ten or more counts. This chain connects TRBV5-4 to TRBJ2-5; D is possibly TRBD1 or TRBD2 (5 bases each). Germline V gives CDR1 SGHNT, CDR2 YYREEE (reference sequence). The V end lost 4 bases, the J end lost 2 bases, and 15 bases lay between the germline ends. The CDR3 spans 15 residues. The CDR3 spells CASSQSPGRQETQYF. CDR3 nucleotides: TGTGCCAGCAGCCAATCCCCGGGACGGCAAGAGACCCAGTACTTC.

This clonotype was detected many times. The chain has TRBV29-1 and TRBJ2-1, with 8 bases identical to TRBD2. V lost 3 bases and J lost 1; bases outside the gene matches: 2. The CDR3 has 14 amino acids. Germline assignment: CDR1 SQVTM and CDR2 ANQGSEA. CDR3 residues: CSVDGGESYNEQFF. CDR3 nucleotide sequence: TGCAGCGTTGACGGGGGGGAATCCTACAATGAGCAGTTCTTC.

The table lists this clonotype with many counts. V gene TRBV11-1 combines with J gene TRBJ2-1; a possible D gene is TRBD1 (6 bases). V lost 3 bases and J lost 6, with 12 bases in between. The CDR3 contains 14 residues. CDR1 SGHAT and CDR2 FQDESV come from the germline V gene (reference sequence). CDR3 nucleotides: TGTGCCAGCAGCTTGGGCACAGGGTCCAATGAGCAGTTCTTC. Its protein is CASSLGTGSNEQFF.

This sequence joins TRBV7-9 and TRBJ2-7; 10 bases align to TRBD2. Germline assignment: CDR1 SEHNR and CDR2 FQNEAQ (reference sequence). The J segment lost 13 bases and the V segment lost 7 bases, leaving 16 bases of the junction unmatched. CDR3 size: 14 residues. For the CDR3, the DNA is TGTGCCAGCACCGAAAGGGGGGGGACTAGCGAGCGATACTTC. Translating gives CASTERGGTSERYF.

The rearrangement uses TRBV7-9 and TRBJ2-5; a possible D gene is TRBD2 (7 bases). The CDR3 loop spans 15 amino acids. V dropped 2 bases and J dropped 4 bases, with 14 bases sitting between them. From germline, CDR1 is SEHNR and CDR2 FQNEAQ (reference sequence). The CDR3 is CASSLKRDTGETQYF. CDR3 DNA: TGTGCCAGCAGCTTAAAGCGGGACACAGGAGAGACCCAGTACTTC.

This clonotype was recorded many times. V usage is TRBV7-9 and J usage is TRBJ2-7; D ambiguous. The germline V gene encodes CDR1 SEHNR and CDR2 FQNEAQ (reference sequence). V was shortened by 10 bases and J by 5 bases, with 18 bases between the two germline ends. The CDR3 runs to 13 residues. For the CDR3, the DNA is TGTGCCACCTACGGGCATACTCTAAACGAGCAGTACTTC. It is translated as CATYGHTLNEQYF.

Many counts were recorded for this clonotype. The chain links TRBV7-6 to TRBJ1-4, with TRBD1 identical over 10 bases. From germline, CDR1 is SGHVS and CDR2 FNYEAQ. This CDR3 spans 14 amino acids. After removal of 5 bases from V and 6 bases from J, the junction contained 3 bases not matched to a gene. The CDR3 DNA is TGTGCCAGCAGCAGGGACAGGGGAGATGAAAAACTGTTTTTT. It encodes CASSRDRGDEKLFF.

This clonotype was observed many times. This sequence joins TRBV6-6 and TRBJ1-2; a possible D gene is TRBD1 (5 bases). The V and J ends lost 5 bases and 7 bases respectively, with 23 bases between them. The germline V gene has CDR1 MNHNY and CDR2 SVGAGI (reference sequence). The CDR3 length is 16 residues. The CDR3 region is CASSPRQTPDSRGYTF. The CDR3 coding sequence is TGTGCCAGCAGTCCCCGACAGACTCCAGACTCTCGTGGCTACACCTTC.

This clonotype was picked up a small number of times. Since a much larger clone is just one base distant, this may be a read error. The CDR3 end shows no conserved phenylalanine or tryptophan, and so a read error is likely. The chain links TRBV5-5 to TRBJ1-1; D might be TRBD1 (5 bases). The CDR3 sequence is 15 residues long. CDR1 is SGHKS and CDR2 is YYEKEE in the germline V gene (reference sequence). Trimming removed 5 bases at V and 4 bases at J, with 18 bases between. CDR3 residues: CASRAPPGAGTEAFL. DNA of the CDR3: TGTGCCAGCAGAGCCCCTCCCGGGGCTGGCACTGAAGCTTTCCTT.

This clonotype was detected ten times or more. The V call is TRBV21-1, the J call TRBJ2-2. TRBV21-1 is a pseudogene segment. The CDR3 consists of 12 residues. CDR3 residues: CASRGTTGELFF. CDR3 sequence (DNA): TGTGCCAGCAGGGGAACTACCGGGGAGCTGTTTTTT.

This clonotype was seen at least ten times. The J gene is TRBJ2-7, the V gene TRBV10-3, with D tentatively TRBD1 or TRBD2 (5 bases each). There are 15 residues in the CDR3. The ends were cut back, 4 bases at V and 0 bases at J, with 13 bases in the middle. Germline V lookup: CDR1 ENHRY, CDR2 SYGVKD. The CDR3 sequence is CAISGDRDRSYEQYF. In DNA form, the CDR3 reads TGTGCCATCAGTGGGGACCGGGACCGCTCCTACGAGCAGTACTTC.

This clonotype was counted many times. The chain is built from TRBV6-5 and TRBJ1-5; D gene ambiguous. Deletions cut 0 bases from V and 3 bases from J, with 3 bases between. Germline-derived CDR1 and CDR2 are MNHEY and SVGAGI. The length of the CDR3 is 13 residues. The CDR3 loop is CASSYSFNQPQHF. The DNA for the CDR3 is TGTGCCAGCAGTTACTCGTTCAATCAGCCCCAGCATTTT.

This clonotype showed up many times. This chain links TRBV10-3 with TRBJ2-5; a weak D match, TRBD1 (5 bases). The CDR3 runs to 17 residues. V was cut by 0 bases and J by 1 base, with 15 bases left in between. The germline V gene encodes CDR1 ENHRY and CDR2 SYGVKD. The CDR3 nucleotides are TGTGCCATCAGTGAGTCGACTCAGGCAGGGTTCCAAGAGACCCAGTACTTC. It codes for CAISESTQAGFQETQYF.

This clonotype was found many times. The chain joins TRBV12-3 or TRBV12-4 to TRBJ2-2; perhaps TRBD2 as D (5 bases). The CDR3 is 12 residues long. Trimming took off 5 bases at V and 7 bases at J, with 8 bases between the two ends. CDR3 in amino acids: CASSQTSGELFF. The DNA of the CDR3 is TGTGCCAGCAGTCAAACTAGCGGGGAGCTGTTTTTT.

This clonotype was recorded at least ten times. The gene calls are TRBV6-6 and TRBJ1-5; perhaps TRBD1 as D (5 bases). V dropped 1 base and J dropped 4 bases, with 17 bases sitting between them. CDR1 is MNHNY, CDR2 SVGAGI, per germline (reference sequence). The CDR3 sequence is 17 residues long. As DNA, the CDR3 is TGTGCCAGCAGTTACTTGAGAACAGGTTCGGGAAATCAGCCCCAGCATTTT. Amino acids: CASSYLRTGSGNQPQHF.

Notes on this clonotype: A much larger clone differs by one base, so this may be a read error. V and J are TRBV7-9 and TRBJ1-2; D is undetermined. Germline lookup yields CDR1 SEHNR and CDR2 FQNEAQ (reference sequence). The CDR3 has 14 residues. The CDR3 DNA follows: TGTGCCAGCAGCTTAGTGTCAGTCAACTATGGCTGCACCTTC. Encoded protein: CASSLVSVNYGCTF.